The 5 T cell receptor beta chains listed next were all sequenced from one sample in a study of radiotherapy plus CTLA-4 blockade in lung cancer (dated 2018 in TCRdb). The library was produced with the immunoSEQ multiplex PCR assay. Imported from immuneACCESS, the table was reduced by TCRdb to in-frame sequences with V and J called. These copies leave out some clones; in studies compared against another copy, an unresolved V gene accounts for under half, and the cause of the remainder is not known. The sample table holds more than 55,000 clones, of which around 80% were seen once. The top ten hold 15% to 20% of the sample. The material was peripheral blood, obtained from a patient treated with radiotherapy plus ipilimumab. These receptors originate from a human donor with non-small cell lung cancer who had a complete response to radiotherapy plus ipilimumab.

The CDR3 loop reads CASRTGTGRTDTQYF. The CDR3 nucleotides are TGTGCCAGCAGGACAGGGACAGGGAGGACAGATACGCAGTATTTT. The chain couples TRBV6-5 to TRBJ2-3; 9 bases are shared with TRBD1. V lost 6 bases and J lost 3; bases outside the gene matches: 7. This CDR3 is built from 15 residues. CDR1 is MNHEY, CDR2 SVGAGI, per germline.

This clone was picked up a small number of times. The V call is TRBV7-2, the J call TRBJ1-4, with 8 bases identical to TRBD1. The CDR3 has 14 amino acids. V shed 5 bases, J shed 5 bases, and the junction held 4 bases outside the gene matches. Per germline, CDR1 SGHTA and CDR2 FQGNSA. CDR3 bases: TGTGCCAGCAGCCGAGGGACAGGAAATGAAAAACTGTTTTTT. Translated: CASSRGTGNEKLFF.

This clone was seen more than once but under ten times. The CDR3, as DNA: TGTGCCTGGAACGGGGTAACCAAAGTTGCACCCCTCCACTTT. It specifies CAWNGVTKVAPLHF. The gene calls are TRBV30 and TRBJ1-6; D uncertain. This CDR3 is 14 amino acids long. V lost 4 bases and J 11 bases, leaving 18 bases between the germline ends. Germline V CDR1 and CDR2: GTSNPN, SVGIG (reference sequence).

A few counts support this clone. This chain joins TRBV15 and TRBJ1-2, with 8 bases aligning to TRBD1. The CDR3 has 14 residues. The germline CDR1 and CDR2 sequences are LNHNV and YYDKDF (reference sequence). With V trimmed by 4 bases and J by 5 bases, 6 bases remained unmatched. For the CDR3, the DNA is TGTGCCACCAGCACCAGGACAGGGAGGTATGGCTACACCTTC. The encoded protein is CATSTRTGRYGYTF.

This CDR3 is CASSLGDREETQYF. CDR3 sequence (DNA): TGCGCCAGCAGCTTGGGGGACAGGGAAGAGACCCAGTACTTC. The chain has TRBV5-1 and TRBJ2-5; 9 bases are shared with TRBD1. The CDR3 runs to 14 residues. Germline V CDR1 and CDR2: SGHRS, YFSETQ. Trimming at V came to 0 bases and at J to 3 bases, leaving 0 bases not matched to a gene.